The rows below give T cell receptor beta chains drawn from one sample of a study of beta chain features in type 1 diabetes. Data came from immunoSEQ multiplex PCR; TCRdb stores just in-frame clones and leaves some out. The sample includes some 160,000 clones, 7.5% to 9.5% seen only once; the top ten take 2% to 3%. The material sequenced was central memory CD4+ T cells from blood. Receptor source: a woman aged 18-30 years in good health. CDR3s include the opening cysteine and the closing phenylalanine or tryptophan.

v_call: TRBV4-1; cdr3_aa: CASSPPSAGVGRAEQFF
v_call: TRBV7-2; cdr3_aa: CASSQDQTSGGTDTQYF
v_call: TRBV27; cdr3_aa: CASTPGQGFTDTQYF
v_call: TRBV4-3; cdr3_aa: CASSQEVLRGGPSVF
v_call: TRBV2; cdr3_aa: CASSLDRRETQYF
v_call: TRBV14; cdr3_aa: CASSQTGWNGYTF
v_call: TRBV7-9; cdr3_aa: CASSVAGLGNTIYF
v_call: TRBV9; cdr3_aa: CASSVRGGGGTLSDTQYF
v_call: TRBV7-9; cdr3_aa: CASSLGRTSTDTQYF
v_call: TRBV2; cdr3_aa: CASSVAGADTQYF
v_call: TRBV7-3; cdr3_aa: CASSSIGQEELFF
v_call: TRBV5-8; cdr3_aa: CASSLYVSGGAHEQFF
v_call: TRBV15; cdr3_aa: CATSREGGGELFF
v_call: TRBV7-2; cdr3_aa: CATKGQVSYNEQFF
v_call: TRBV6-5; cdr3_aa: CASSYSPGEQFF
v_call: TRBV6-1; cdr3_aa: CASSSAQGSGYTF
v_call: TRBV29-1; cdr3_aa: CSVERQGGEKLFF
v_call: TRBV30; cdr3_aa: CAWSIGTSTKNSNQPQHF
v_call: TRBV7-2; cdr3_aa: CASSRVATNEKLFF
v_call: TRBV5-1; cdr3_aa: CASSSSGGSTDTQYF
v_call: TRBV6-5; cdr3_aa: CASSYGRILNTEAFF
v_call: TRBV4-2; cdr3_aa: CASSLWASRETQYF
v_call: TRBV30; cdr3_aa: CAWGRGSYEQYF
v_call: TRBV29-1; cdr3_aa: CSVEDQDSSTDTQYF
v_call: TRBV2; cdr3_aa: CASLRGTGGKGYTF
v_call: TRBV4-2; cdr3_aa: CASSQDLAGGYEQYF
v_call: TRBV4-1; cdr3_aa: CASSQPGQGSTEAFF
v_call: TRBV25-1; cdr3_aa: CATHRGEETQYF
v_call: TRBV7-2; cdr3_aa: CASSLATAPLNTEAFF
v_call: TRBV5-8; cdr3_aa: CASSLLDRANQPQHF
v_call: TRBV4-3; cdr3_aa: CASSQDLAVAGEQFF
v_call: TRBV6-5; cdr3_aa: CASSESPMNTEAFF
v_call: TRBV14; cdr3_aa: CASSHRGTSGPLREQYF
v_call: TRBV6-1; cdr3_aa: CASTPPVHNEQFF
v_call: TRBV7-3; cdr3_aa: CASSPGQGMSEAFF
v_call: TRBV2; cdr3_aa: CASSATWEETQYF
v_call: TRBV4-3; cdr3_aa: CASSQEWRGRSNQPQHF
v_call: TRBV5-1; cdr3_aa: CASSLDWAGLETQYF
v_call: TRBV29-1; cdr3_aa: CSVVANYGYTF
v_call: TRBV6-1; cdr3_aa: CASSDQGDSSYNSPLHF
v_call: TRBV7-9; cdr3_aa: CASSPSLGNEQFF
v_call: TRBV7-9; cdr3_aa: CASSLDLDPYEQYF
v_call: TRBV4-3; cdr3_aa: CASSQGVGQAGTEAFF
v_call: TRBV29-1; cdr3_aa: CSVTRGMQNTEAFF
v_call: TRBV28; cdr3_aa: CASTDGGGRSYEQYF
v_call: TRBV7-9; cdr3_aa: CASSPGVLQGRGAYEQYF
v_call: TRBV2; cdr3_aa: CASSGDRANKRAQHF
v_call: TRBV6-1; cdr3_aa: CASSEAGEYYGYTF
v_call: TRBV7-9; cdr3_aa: CASSLMGSGSDEQYF
v_call: TRBV15; cdr3_aa: CATSRGQGDSEQYF
v_call: TRBV15; cdr3_aa: CATSAQLISGNTTYF
v_call: TRBV6-7; cdr3_aa: CASSSRGQGIYEQYF